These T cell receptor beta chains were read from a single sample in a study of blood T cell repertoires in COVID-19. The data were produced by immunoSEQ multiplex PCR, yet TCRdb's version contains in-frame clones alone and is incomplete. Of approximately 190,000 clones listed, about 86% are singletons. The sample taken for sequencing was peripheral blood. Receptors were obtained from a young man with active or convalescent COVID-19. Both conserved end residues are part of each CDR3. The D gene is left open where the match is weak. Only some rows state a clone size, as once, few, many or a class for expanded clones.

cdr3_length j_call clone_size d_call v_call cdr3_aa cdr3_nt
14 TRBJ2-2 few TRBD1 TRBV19 CASSPRQGAGELFF TGTGCCAGTAGTCCCCGACAGGGTGCGGGGGAGCTGTTTTTT
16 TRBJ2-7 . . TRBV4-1 CASSPGYGSSSYEQYF TGCGCCAGCAGCCCGGGTTACGGTTCTAGCTCCTACGAGCAGTACTTC
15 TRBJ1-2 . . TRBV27 CASSPGPGAAQGYTF TGTGCCAGCAGTCCGGGACCGGGAGCAGCTCAGGGCTACACCTTC
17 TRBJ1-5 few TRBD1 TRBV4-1 CASSQVQGASVAQPQHF TGCGCCAGCAGCCAAGTACAGGGGGCTTCGGTAGCTCAGCCCCAGCATTTT
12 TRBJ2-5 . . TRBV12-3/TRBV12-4 CASSILQETQYF TGTGCCAGCAGTATCCTCCAAGAGACCCAGTACTTC
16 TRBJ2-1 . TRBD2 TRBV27 CASVGLAGESFNEQFF TGTGCCAGCGTGGGACTAGCGGGAGAAAGTTTCAATGAGCAGTTCTTC
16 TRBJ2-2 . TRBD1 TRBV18 CASSPDWTGDTGELFF TGTGCCAGCTCACCAGATTGGACAGGGGACACCGGGGAGCTGTTTTTT
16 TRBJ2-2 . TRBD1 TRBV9 CASSVRGTGVTGELFF TGTGCCAGCAGCGTGAGGGGGACAGGGGTCACCGGGGAGCTGTTTTTT
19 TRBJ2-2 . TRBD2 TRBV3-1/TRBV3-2 CASSPTKGLAGGRTGELFF TGTGCCAGCAGCCCGACAAAGGGACTAGCGGGAGGGCGTACCGGGGAGCTGTTTTTT
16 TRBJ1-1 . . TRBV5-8 CASSPRGEQMNTEAFF TGTGCCAGCAGCCCGAGAGGAGAGCAGATGAACACTGAAGCTTTCTTT
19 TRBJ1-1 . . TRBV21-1 CASSKGAGDVGLMNTEAFF TGTGCCAGCAGCAAAGGGGCAGGGGACGTTGGATTAATGAACACTGAAGCTTTCTTT
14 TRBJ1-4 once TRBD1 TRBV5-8 CASSSWTGIEKLFF TGTGCCAGCAGCTCGTGGACAGGGATCGAAAAACTGTTTTTT
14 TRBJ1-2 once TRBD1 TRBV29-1 CSVAGTGDDYGYTF TGCAGCGTTGCCGGGACAGGGGATGACTATGGCTACACCTTC
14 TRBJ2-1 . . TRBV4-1 CASPPGQELNEQFF TGCGCCAGTCCTCCGGGACAAGAACTCAATGAGCAGTTCTTC
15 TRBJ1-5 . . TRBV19 CASARPGGGDQPQHF TGTGCCAGCGCACGGCCGGGGGGGGGAGATCAGCCCCAGCATTTT
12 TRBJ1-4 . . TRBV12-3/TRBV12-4 CASRRVPEKLFF TGTGCCAGCAGGCGAGTTCCTGAAAAACTGTTTTTT
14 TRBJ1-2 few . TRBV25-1 CASTSGPSNYGYTF TGTGCCAGCACCAGTGGTCCCTCTAACTATGGCTACACCTTC
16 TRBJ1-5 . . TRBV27 CASREDSGHLNQPQHF TGTGCCAGCAGGGAAGACAGTGGGCATTTGAATCAGCCCCAGCATTTT
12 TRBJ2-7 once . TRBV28 CAAGQGPYEQYF TGTGCTGCCGGACAAGGACCCTACGAGCAGTACTTC
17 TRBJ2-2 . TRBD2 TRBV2 CASSEGAAGGVTGELFF TGTGCCAGCAGTGAAGGGGCGGCGGGAGGGGTCACCGGGGAGCTGTTTTTT
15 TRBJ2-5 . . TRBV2 CASSYPQAGEETQYF TGTGCCAGCAGTTATCCTCAAGCAGGGGAAGAGACCCAGTACTTC
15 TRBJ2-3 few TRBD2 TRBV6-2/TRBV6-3 CASSYEAGGTDTQYF TGTGCCAGCAGTTACGAGGCGGGAGGCACAGATACGCAGTATTTT
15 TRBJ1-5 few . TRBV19 CASSIDQGRHQPQHF TGTGCCAGTAGTATAGACCAGGGGCGACATCAGCCCCAGCATTTT
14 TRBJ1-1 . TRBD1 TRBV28 CASNIQGRGTEAFF TGTGCCAGCAACATACAGGGGCGGGGCACTGAAGCTTTCTTT
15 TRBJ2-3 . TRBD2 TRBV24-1 CATGVGLADTDTQYF TGTGCCACCGGAGTAGGACTAGCAGACACAGATACGCAGTATTTT
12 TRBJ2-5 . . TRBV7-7 CASSVEGETQYF TGTGCTAGCAGCGTAGAGGGGGAGACCCAGTACTTC
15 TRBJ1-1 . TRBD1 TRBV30 CAWSAYPTGHTEAFF TGTGCCTGGAGTGCATACCCGACAGGGCACACTGAAGCTTTCTTT
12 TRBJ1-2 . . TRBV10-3 CAISVREDGYTF TGTGCCATCAGTGTGAGGGAGGATGGCTACACCTTC
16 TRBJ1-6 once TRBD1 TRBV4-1 CASSPARQGANSPLHF TGCGCCAGCAGCCCCGCGAGACAGGGGGCGAATTCACCCCTCCACTTT
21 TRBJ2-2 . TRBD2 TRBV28 CASSRTYLKAGGPTNTGELFF TGTGCCAGCAGTCGAACCTACCTAAAAGCGGGGGGACCCACGAACACCGGGGAGCTGTTTTTT
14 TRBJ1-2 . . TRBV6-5 CASSGPTSGYGYTF TGTGCCAGCAGCGGGCCAACCAGCGGCTATGGCTACACCTTC
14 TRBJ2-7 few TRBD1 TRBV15 CATSTRQGDYEQYF TGTGCCACCAGCACCCGACAGGGGGACTACGAGCAGTACTTC
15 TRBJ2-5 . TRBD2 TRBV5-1 CASSPGLVAQETQYF TGCGCCAGCAGCCCGGGACTAGTGGCGCAAGAGACCCAGTACTTC
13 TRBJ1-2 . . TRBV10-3 CAISGAPGYGYTF TGTGCCATCAGTGGAGCTCCGGGCTATGGCTACACCTTC
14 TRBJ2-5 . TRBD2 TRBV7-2 CASSSLAGAETQYF TGTGCCAGCAGCTCCCTAGCGGGGGCTGAGACCCAGTACTTC
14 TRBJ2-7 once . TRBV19 CASSTGATPYEQYF TGTGCCAGTAGTACAGGGGCCACCCCCTACGAGCAGTACTTC
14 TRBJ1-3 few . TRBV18 CASSPPAGGNTIYF TGTGCCAGCTCACCACCGGCAGGGGGAAACACCATATATTTT
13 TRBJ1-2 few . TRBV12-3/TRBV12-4 CASSQQVLYGYTF TGTGCCAGCAGCCAACAGGTCCTCTATGGCTACACCTTC
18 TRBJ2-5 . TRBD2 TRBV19 CASSMYRGSQFGQETQYF TGTGCCAGTAGTATGTATCGCGGGAGCCAATTTGGGCAAGAGACCCAGTACTTC
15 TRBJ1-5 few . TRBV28 CASSLILESNQPQHF TGTGCCAGCAGTTTAATCCTCGAGTCGAATCAGCCCCAGCATTTT
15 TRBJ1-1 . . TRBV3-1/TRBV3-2 CASSQEAGLNTEAFF TGTGCCAGCAGCCAAGAGGCAGGTTTGAACACTGAAGCTTTCTTT
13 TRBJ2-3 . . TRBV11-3 CASSLDMTDTQYF TGTGCCAGCAGCTTAGATATGACAGATACGCAGTATTTT
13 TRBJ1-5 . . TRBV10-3 CAISESGAGFQHF TGTGCCATCAGTGAGTCGGGCGCAGGGTTCCAGCATTTT
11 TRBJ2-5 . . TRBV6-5 CASRAGETQYF TGTGCCAGCAGGGCCGGGGAGACCCAGTACTTC
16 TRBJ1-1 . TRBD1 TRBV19 CASSRGQGMMATEAFF TGTGCCAGTAGTAGGGGACAGGGGATGATGGCCACTGAAGCTTTCTTT
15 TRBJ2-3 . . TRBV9 CASSVVGEQTDTQYF TGTGCCAGCAGCGTAGTTGGGGAGCAAACAGATACGCAGTATTTT
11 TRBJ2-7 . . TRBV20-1 CSARDNYEQYF TGCAGTGCTAGGGACAACTACGAGCAGTACTTC
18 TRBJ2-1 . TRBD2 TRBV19 CASSIDSGAGAHKNEQFF TGTGCCAGTAGTATAGATAGCGGAGCGGGGGCCCATAAAAATGAGCAGTTCTTC
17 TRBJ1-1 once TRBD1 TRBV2 CASSDLTGGPMNTEAFF TGTGCCAGCAGTGACCTTACAGGGGGGCCGATGAACACTGAAGCTTTCTTT
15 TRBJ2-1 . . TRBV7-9 CASSPPIGGENEQFF TGTGCCAGCAGCCCGCCTATAGGCGGCGAAAATGAGCAGTTCTTC
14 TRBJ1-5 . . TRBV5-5 CASSLLGAAQPQHF TGTGCCAGCAGCTTATTGGGGGCAGCTCAGCCCCAGCATTTT
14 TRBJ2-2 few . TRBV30 CAWNRGQNTGELFF TGTGCCTGGAACCGCGGACAGAACACCGGGGAGCTGTTTTTT